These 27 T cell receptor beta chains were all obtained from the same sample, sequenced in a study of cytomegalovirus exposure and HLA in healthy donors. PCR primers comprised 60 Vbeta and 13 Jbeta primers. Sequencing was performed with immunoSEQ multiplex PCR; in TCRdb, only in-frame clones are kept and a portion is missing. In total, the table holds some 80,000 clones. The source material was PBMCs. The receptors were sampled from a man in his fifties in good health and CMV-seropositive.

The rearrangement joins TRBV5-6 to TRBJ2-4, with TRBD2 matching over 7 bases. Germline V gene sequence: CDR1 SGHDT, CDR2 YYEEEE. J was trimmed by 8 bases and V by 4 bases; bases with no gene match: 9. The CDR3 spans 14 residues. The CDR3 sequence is CASSPETSRYIQYF. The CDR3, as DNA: TGTGCCAGCAGCCCGGAGACTAGCCGATACATTCAGTACTTC.

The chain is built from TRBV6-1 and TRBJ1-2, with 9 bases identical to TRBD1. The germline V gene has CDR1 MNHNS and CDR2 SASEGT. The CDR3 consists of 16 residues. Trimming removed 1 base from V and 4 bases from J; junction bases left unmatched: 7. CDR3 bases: TGTGCCAGCAGTGAAGTGAGGACAGGGGAAACCTATGGCTACACCTTC. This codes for CASSEVRTGETYGYTF.

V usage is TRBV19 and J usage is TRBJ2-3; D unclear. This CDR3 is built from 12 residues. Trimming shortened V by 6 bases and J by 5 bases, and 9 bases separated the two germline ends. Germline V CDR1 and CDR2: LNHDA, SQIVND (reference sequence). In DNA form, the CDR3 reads TGTGCCAGTAGGAACCCGAGAGATACGCAGTATTTT. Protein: CASRNPRDTQYF.

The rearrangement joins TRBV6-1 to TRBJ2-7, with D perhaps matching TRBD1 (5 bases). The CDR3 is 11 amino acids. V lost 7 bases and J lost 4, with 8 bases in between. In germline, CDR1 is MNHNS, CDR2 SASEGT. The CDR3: CASTPGYEQYF. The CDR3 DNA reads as TGTGCCAGCACCCCAGGGTACGAGCAGTACTTC.

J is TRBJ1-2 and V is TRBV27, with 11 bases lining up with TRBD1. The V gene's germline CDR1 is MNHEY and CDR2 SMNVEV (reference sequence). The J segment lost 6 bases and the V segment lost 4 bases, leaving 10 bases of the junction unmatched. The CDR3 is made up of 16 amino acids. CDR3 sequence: CASSSTRTGGWNGYTF. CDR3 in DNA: TGTGCCAGCAGTTCTACTCGGACAGGGGGCTGGAATGGCTACACCTTC.

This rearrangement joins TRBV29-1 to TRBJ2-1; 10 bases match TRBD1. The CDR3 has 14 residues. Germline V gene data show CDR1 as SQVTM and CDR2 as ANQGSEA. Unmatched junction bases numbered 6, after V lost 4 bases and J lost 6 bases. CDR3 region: CSVGSRTGGNEQFF. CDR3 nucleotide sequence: TGCAGCGTTGGCAGTAGGACAGGGGGCAATGAGCAGTTCTTC.

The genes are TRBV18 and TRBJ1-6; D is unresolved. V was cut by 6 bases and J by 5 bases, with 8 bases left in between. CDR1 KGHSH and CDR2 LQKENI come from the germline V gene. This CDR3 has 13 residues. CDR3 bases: TGTGCCAGCTCTCAGATTGATAATTCACCCCTCCACTTT. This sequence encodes CASSQIDNSPLHF.

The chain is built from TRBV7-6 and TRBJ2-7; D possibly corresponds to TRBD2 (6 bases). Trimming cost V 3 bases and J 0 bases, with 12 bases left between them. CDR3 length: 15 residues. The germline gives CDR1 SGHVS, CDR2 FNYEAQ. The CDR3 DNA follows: TGTGCCAGCAGCTTGGACCGGGACTTCTCCTACGAGCAGTACTTC. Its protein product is CASSLDRDFSYEQYF.

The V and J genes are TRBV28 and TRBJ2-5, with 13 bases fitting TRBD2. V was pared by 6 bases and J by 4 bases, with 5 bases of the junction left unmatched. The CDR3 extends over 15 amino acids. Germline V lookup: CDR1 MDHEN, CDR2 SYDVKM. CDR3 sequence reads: CASSQGLAGVETQYF. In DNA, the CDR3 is TGTGCCAGCAGCCAAGGACTAGCGGGAGTAGAGACCCAGTACTTC.

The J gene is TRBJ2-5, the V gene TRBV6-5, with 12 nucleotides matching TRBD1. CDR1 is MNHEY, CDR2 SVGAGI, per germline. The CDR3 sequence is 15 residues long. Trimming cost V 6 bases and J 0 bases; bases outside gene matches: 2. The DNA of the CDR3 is TGTGCCAGCAGCGGGACAGGGGGCTACCAAGAGACCCAGTACTTC. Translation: CASSGTGGYQETQYF.

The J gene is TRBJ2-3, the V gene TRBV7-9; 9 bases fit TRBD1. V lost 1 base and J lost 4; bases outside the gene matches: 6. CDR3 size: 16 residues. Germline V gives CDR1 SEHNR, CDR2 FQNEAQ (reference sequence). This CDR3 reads CASSLGTGGWADTQYF. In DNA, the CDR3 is TGTGCCAGCAGCTTAGGCACAGGGGGCTGGGCAGATACGCAGTATTTT.

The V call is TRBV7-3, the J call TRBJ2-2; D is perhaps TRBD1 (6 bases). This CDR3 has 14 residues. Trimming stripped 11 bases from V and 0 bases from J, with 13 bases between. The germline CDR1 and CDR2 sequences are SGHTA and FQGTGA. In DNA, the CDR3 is TGTGCCTCAGGACAGAGTGCGAACACCGGGGAGCTGTTTTTT. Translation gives CASGQSANTGELFF.

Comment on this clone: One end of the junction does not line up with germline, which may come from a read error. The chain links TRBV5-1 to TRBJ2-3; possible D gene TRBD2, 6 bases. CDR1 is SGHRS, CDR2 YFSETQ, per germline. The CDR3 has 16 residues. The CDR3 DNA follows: TGCGCCAGCAGTTTGGGGTTTGGGGGGAGCACAGATACGCAGTATTTT. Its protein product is CASSLGFGGSTDTQYF. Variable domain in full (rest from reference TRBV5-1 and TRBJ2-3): KAGVTQTPRYLIKTRGQQVTLSCSPISGHRSVSWYQQTPGQGLQFLFEYFSETQRNKGNFPGRFSGRQFSNSRSEMNVSTLELGDSALYLCASSLGFGGSTDTQYFGPGTRLTVL.

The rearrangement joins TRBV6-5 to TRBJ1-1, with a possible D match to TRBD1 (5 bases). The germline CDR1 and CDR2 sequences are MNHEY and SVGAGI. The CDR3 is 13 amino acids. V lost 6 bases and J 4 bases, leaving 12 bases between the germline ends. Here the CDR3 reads CASRQAKVTEAFF. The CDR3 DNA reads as TGTGCCAGCAGACAGGCCAAAGTCACTGAAGCTTTCTTT.

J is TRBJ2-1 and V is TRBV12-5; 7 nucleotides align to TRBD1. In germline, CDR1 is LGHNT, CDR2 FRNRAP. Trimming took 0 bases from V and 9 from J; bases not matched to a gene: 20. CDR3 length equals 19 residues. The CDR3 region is CASGLVSLSGDRVGGEQFF. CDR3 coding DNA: TGTGCTAGTGGTTTGGTCTCTCTCTCTGGTGACAGGGTTGGCGGTGAGCAGTTCTTC.

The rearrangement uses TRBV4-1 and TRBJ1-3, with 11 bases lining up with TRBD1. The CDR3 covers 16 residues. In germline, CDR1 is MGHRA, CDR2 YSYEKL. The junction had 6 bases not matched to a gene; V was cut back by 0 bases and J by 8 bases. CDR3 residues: CASSQEWDRGADTIYF. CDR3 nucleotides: TGCGCCAGCAGCCAAGAGTGGGACAGGGGGGCGGACACCATATATTTT.

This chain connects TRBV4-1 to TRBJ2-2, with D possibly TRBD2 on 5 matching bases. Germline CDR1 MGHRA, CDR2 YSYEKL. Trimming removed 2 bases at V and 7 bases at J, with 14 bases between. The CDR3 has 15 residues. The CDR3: CASSQKFRTDGELFF. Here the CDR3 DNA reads TGCGCCAGCAGCCAAAAATTTAGGACTGACGGGGAGCTGTTTTTT.

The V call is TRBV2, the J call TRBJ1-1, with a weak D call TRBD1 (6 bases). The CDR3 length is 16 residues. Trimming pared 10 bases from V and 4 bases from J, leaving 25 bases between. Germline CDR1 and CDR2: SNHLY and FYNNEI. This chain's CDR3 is CATYGQPFGGSTEAFF. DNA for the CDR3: TGTGCCACTTATGGACAGCCGTTTGGGGGAAGCACTGAAGCTTTCTTT.

The CDR3 loop is CAISESDTGGERDIQYF. Here the CDR3 DNA reads TGTGCCATCAGTGAATCAGATACAGGGGGCGAACGGGACATTCAGTACTTC. The chain couples TRBV10-3 to TRBJ2-4; 9 bases are a match to TRBD1. With 3 bases clipped from V and 8 bases from J, the junction kept 14 bases outside the gene matches. From germline, CDR1 is ENHRY and CDR2 SYGVKD. The CDR3 length is 17 residues.

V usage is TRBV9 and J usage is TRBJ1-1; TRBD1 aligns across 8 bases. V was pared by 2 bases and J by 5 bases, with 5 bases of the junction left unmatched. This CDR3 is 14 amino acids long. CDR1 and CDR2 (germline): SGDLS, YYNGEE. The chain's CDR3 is CASSVLTGVTEAFF. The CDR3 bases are TGTGCCAGCAGCGTCCTGACAGGGGTGACTGAAGCTTTCTTT. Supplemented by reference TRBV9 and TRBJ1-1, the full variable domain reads DSGVTQTPKHLITATGQRVTLRCSPRSGDLSVYWYQQSLDQGLQFLIQYYNGEERAKGNILERFSAQQFPDLHSELNLSSLELGDSALYFCASSVLTGVTEAFFGQGTRLTVV.

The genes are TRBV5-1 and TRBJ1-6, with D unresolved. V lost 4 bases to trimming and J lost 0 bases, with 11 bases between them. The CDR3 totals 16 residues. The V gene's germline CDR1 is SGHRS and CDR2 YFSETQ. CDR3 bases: TGCGCCAGCAGCGACTGGGAGAGCTCCTATAATTCACCCCTCCACTTT. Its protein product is CASSDWESSYNSPLHF.

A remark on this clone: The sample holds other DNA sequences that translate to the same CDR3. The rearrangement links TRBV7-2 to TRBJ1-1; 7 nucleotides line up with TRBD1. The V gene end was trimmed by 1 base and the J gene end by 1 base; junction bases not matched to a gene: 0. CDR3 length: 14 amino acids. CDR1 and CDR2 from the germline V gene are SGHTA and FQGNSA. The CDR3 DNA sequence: TGTGCCAGCAGCTTAGGGACAGGGAACACTGAAGCTTTCTTT. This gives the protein CASSLGTGNTEAFF.

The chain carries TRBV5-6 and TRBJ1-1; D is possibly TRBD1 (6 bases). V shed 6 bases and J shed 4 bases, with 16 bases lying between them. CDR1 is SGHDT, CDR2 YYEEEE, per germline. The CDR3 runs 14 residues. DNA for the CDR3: TGTGCCAGCATCGCAACAGGGACGTTCACTGAAGCTTTCTTT. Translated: CASIATGTFTEAFF.

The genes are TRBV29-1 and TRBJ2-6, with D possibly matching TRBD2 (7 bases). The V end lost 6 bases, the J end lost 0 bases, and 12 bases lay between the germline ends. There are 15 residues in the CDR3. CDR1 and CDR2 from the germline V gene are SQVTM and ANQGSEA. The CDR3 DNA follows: TGCAGCGTAGGGGGGGGAGGCTCTGGGGCCAACGTCCTGACTTTC. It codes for CSVGGGGSGANVLTF. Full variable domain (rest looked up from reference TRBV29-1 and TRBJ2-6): SAVISQKPSRDICQRGTSLTIQCQVDSQVTMMFWYRQQPGQSLTLIATANQGSEATYESGFVIDKFPISRPNLTFSTLTVSNMSPEDSSIYLCSVGGGGSGANVLTFGAGSRLTVL.

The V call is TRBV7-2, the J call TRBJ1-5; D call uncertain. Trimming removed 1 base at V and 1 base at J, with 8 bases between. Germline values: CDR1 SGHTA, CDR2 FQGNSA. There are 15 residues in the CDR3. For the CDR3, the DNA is TGTGCCAGCAGCTTAGACTCCTCAAGCAATCAGCCCCAGCATTTT. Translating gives CASSLDSSSNQPQHF. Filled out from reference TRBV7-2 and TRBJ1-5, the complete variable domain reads GAGVSQSPSNKVTEKGKDVELRCDPISGHTALYWYRQSLGQGLEFLIYFQGNSAPDKSGLPSDRFSAERTGGSVSTLTIQRTQQEDSAVYLCASSLDSSSNQPQHFGDGTRLSIL.

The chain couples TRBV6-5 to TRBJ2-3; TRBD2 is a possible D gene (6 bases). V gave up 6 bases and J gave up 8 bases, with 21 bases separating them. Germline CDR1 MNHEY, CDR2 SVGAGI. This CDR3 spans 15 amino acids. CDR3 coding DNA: TGTGCCAGCAGGCGGGGAGGCCCTCAAGCGGGTACGCAGTATTTT. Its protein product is CASRRGGPQAGTQYF.

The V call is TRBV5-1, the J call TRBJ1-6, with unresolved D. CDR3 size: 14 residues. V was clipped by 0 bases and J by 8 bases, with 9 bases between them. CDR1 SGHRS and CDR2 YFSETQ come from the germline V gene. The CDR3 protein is CASSLEQLDSPLHF. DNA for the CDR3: TGCGCCAGCAGCTTGGAACAGTTGGATTCACCCCTCCACTTT.